These 24 T cell receptor beta chains share one sample of origin, sequenced in a study of T cell responses to AZD1222 COVID-19 vaccine. The method was immunoSEQ multiplex PCR; TCRdb's version includes in-frame clones alone and lacks a portion of them. The data hold fewer than 150,000 clones, with 88% observed a single time. Sequenced material: peripheral blood, taken 28 days after the second AZD1222 dose. The receptors shown here come from an adult who received the AZD1222 COVID-19 vaccine.

The gene calls are TRBV7-3 and TRBJ2-7, with 8 bases fitting TRBD2. Germline CDR1 SGHTA, CDR2 FQGTGA. Losses at the gene ends were 0 bases for V and 3 bases for J; bases not matched to a gene: 7. The CDR3 has 16 residues. CDR3 in DNA: TGTGCCAGCAGCTTAACGGGAGCGGGGGCGATCTACGAGCAGTACTTC. Encoded protein: CASSLTGAGAIYEQYF.

The chain is built from TRBV25-1 and TRBJ2-7, with D uncertain. With 1 base removed from V and 0 bases from J, the gap between germline ends came to 7 bases. Germline V gene sequence: CDR1 MGHDK, CDR2 SYGVNS. The CDR3 runs 14 residues. In nucleotides, the CDR3 is TGTGCCAGCAGTGAATTTGGCAGCTCCTACGAGCAGTACTTC. As protein: CASSEFGSSYEQYF.

This clone was found a few times. The chain employs TRBV9 and TRBJ1-6; D is unresolved. V gave up 4 bases and J gave up 5 bases, with 16 bases separating them. CDR1 is SGDLS and CDR2 is YYNGEE in the germline V gene. The CDR3 totals 16 residues. CDR3 residues: CASSRAATENNSPLHF. The CDR3, as DNA: TGTGCCAGCAGCAGGGCAGCCACAGAAAATAATTCACCCCTCCACTTT.

This clone was found a few times. V is TRBV29-1 and J is TRBJ1-2, with TRBD1 matching 9 bases. With 8 bases clipped from V and 5 bases from J, the junction kept 3 bases outside the gene matches. The CDR3 is 11 residues long. Germline V gene lookup returns CDR1 SQVTM and CDR2 ANQGSEA. In nucleotides, the CDR3 is TGCAGCTTGGGACAGGGTTATGGCTACACCTTC. Its translation: CSLGQGYGYTF.

The chain uses TRBV6-5 and TRBJ2-3; 8 bases map to TRBD1. J lost 4 bases, V lost 7 bases, and 10 bases had no gene match. Germline values: CDR1 MNHEY, CDR2 SVGAGI. This CDR3 has 15 residues. The CDR3 reads CASIRAAGGADTQYF. The CDR3 DNA is TGTGCCAGCATCCGGGCGGCAGGGGGCGCAGATACGCAGTATTTT.

A note on this clone: The limits of the CDR3 on the DNA are not certain, so only TCRdb's listed CDR3 is given. The V call is TRBV11-2, the J call TRBJ2-7; the table's D call, TRBD2, was not checked against the DNA. Counting both end residues, the CDR3 totals 17 amino acids. Germline-derived CDR1 and CDR2 are SGHAT and FQNNGV. The CDR3 sequence: CASSSSYLAGGPYEQYF.

The chain has TRBV2 and TRBJ2-7; D tentatively reads TRBD1 or TRBD2 (6 bases each). V was clipped by 10 bases and J by 5 bases, with 21 bases between them. This CDR3 region has 14 residues. CDR1 is SNHLY, CDR2 FYNNEI, per germline. The CDR3 spells CATTLVRGLDEQYF. Written as DNA, the CDR3 is TGTGCCACCACCTTAGTCCGGGGGCTCGACGAGCAGTACTTC.

This clone occurred once. V and J are TRBV2 and TRBJ2-2; possibly TRBD2 for D (5 bases). CDR3 length: 12 amino acids. Looked up from germline, CDR1 is SNHLY and CDR2 is FYNNEI. V gave up 11 bases and J gave up 6 bases, with 13 bases separating them. This chain's CDR3 is CAATGSAGELFF. In DNA, the CDR3 is TGTGCCGCAACTGGGAGCGCCGGGGAGCTGTTTTTT. Variable domain in full (rest from reference TRBV2 and TRBJ2-2): EPEVTQTPSHQVTQMGQEVILRCVPISNHLYFYWYRQILGQKVEFLVSFYNNEISEKSEIFDDQFSVERPDGSNFTLKIRSTKLEDSAMYFCAATGSAGELFFGEGSRLTVL.

The gene calls are TRBV6-5 and TRBJ1-5, with 10 nucleotides matching TRBD1. The CDR3 has 15 amino acids. V was clipped by 10 bases and J by 7 bases; unmatched bases: 13. Germline values: CDR1 MNHEY, CDR2 SVGAGI. CDR3 DNA: TGTGCCATACAAGGGGGAGAGGGACAGGGGCAGCCCCAGCATTTT. Its translation: CAIQGGEGQGQPQHF.

In this sample, this clone turned up once. The chain carries TRBV5-4 and TRBJ2-5; 7 bases map to TRBD1. V trimming: 4 bases; J trimming: 10 bases; junction bases outside the gene matches: 10. From germline, CDR1 is SGHNT and CDR2 YYREEE (reference sequence). The CDR3 has 13 residues. CDR3 bases: TGTGCCAGCAGCCAGGGGGACAACAACCGCCAGTACTTC. It yields the protein CASSQGDNNRQYF.

The chain recombines TRBV21-1 with TRBJ1-5. TRBV21-1 is marked as a pseudogene. The CDR3 extends over 17 amino acids. This chain's CDR3 is CASSKGPRVRGNQPQHF. The CDR3 bases are TGTGCCAGCAGCAAAGGGCCGCGGGTACGGGGCAATCAGCCCCAGCATTTT.

The chain employs TRBV7-9 and TRBJ2-7; D ambiguous. The V gene's germline CDR1 is SEHNR and CDR2 FQNEAQ (reference sequence). CDR3 length: 14 residues. Trimming took off 0 bases at V and 6 bases at J, with 12 bases between the two ends. The CDR3 region is CASSLASVTGEQYF. The CDR3 bases are TGTGCCAGCAGCTTAGCGTCGGTGACCGGCGAGCAGTACTTC.

The rearrangement joins TRBV7-2 to TRBJ1-5; a weak D match, TRBD1 (5 bases). CDR1 and CDR2 from the germline V gene are SGHTA and FQGNSA. This CDR3 contains 15 residues. V was cut by 3 bases and J by 2 bases, with 11 bases left in between. The CDR3 DNA sequence: TGTGCCAGCAGCTTGGGGGGTTGGGGCAATCAGCCCCAGCATTTT. This gives the protein CASSLGGWGNQPQHF.

The gene calls are TRBV2 and TRBJ2-3, with D perhaps matching TRBD1 (6 bases). CDR1 is SNHLY, CDR2 FYNNEI, per germline. V was pared by 6 bases and J by 0 bases, with 10 bases between. This CDR3 is 14 amino acids long. The CDR3 DNA reads TGTGCCAGCAGCAGGACAGATAGCACAGATACGCAGTATTTT. Translated: CASSRTDSTDTQYF.

V is TRBV3-1 (or the pseudogene TRBV3-2) and J is TRBJ2-2; 11 nucleotides line up with TRBD2. Germline V gives CDR1 LGHDT, CDR2 YNNKEL (reference sequence). Losses at the gene ends were 4 bases for V and 5 bases for J; bases not matched to a gene: 6. This CDR3 comprises 16 residues. CDR3 bases: TGTGCCAGCAGCCTTCAACTAGCGGGGGCGACCGGGGAGCTGTTTTTT. Translating gives CASSLQLAGATGELFF.

The CDR3 nucleotides read TGCGCCAGCAGCCAAGCGACCTTCGGAAGCTCCTACGAGCAGTACTTC. Translating it yields CASSQATFGSSYEQYF. The chain recombines TRBV4-1 with TRBJ2-7; D gene ambiguous. Germline CDR1 MGHRA, CDR2 YSYEKL. The CDR3 contains 16 residues. V lost 1 base and J lost 0, with 13 bases in between.

The chain uses TRBV3-1 (or the pseudogene TRBV3-2) and TRBJ1-2; a possible D gene is TRBD1 (5 bases). From germline, CDR1 is LGHDT and CDR2 YNNKEL (reference sequence). The V end was cut by 3 bases, the J end by 8 bases, with 16 bases between. This CDR3 spans 14 amino acids. The CDR3 loop reads CASSQQTGPRGYTF. The CDR3 DNA follows: TGTGCCAGCAGCCAGCAGACGGGACCCCGGGGCTACACCTTC.

In this sample, this clone turned up a few times. The J gene is TRBJ1-6, the V gene TRBV6-5; D is uncertain. V was trimmed by 2 bases and J by 6 bases, leaving 8 bases between them. Germline V gives CDR1 MNHEY, CDR2 SVGAGI. This CDR3 comprises 14 residues. In DNA form, the CDR3 reads TGTGCCAGCAGTTACAGCTTACCTAATTCACCCCTCCACTTT. Translating gives CASSYSLPNSPLHF.

As DNA, the CDR3 is TGTGCCAGCAGCTTGGATTATGGGACAGGGGGTTCCTACAATGAGCAGTTCTTC. This codes for CASSLDYGTGGSYNEQFF. The chain employs TRBV11-3 and TRBJ2-1; TRBD1 matches at 11 bases. V trimming: 3 bases; J trimming: 1 base; junction bases outside the gene matches: 8. The length of the CDR3 is 18 residues. Germline V CDR1 and CDR2: SGHNT, YENEEA.

The chain carries TRBV30 and TRBJ1-1; a possible D gene is TRBD1 (5 bases). CDR3 length: 16 residues. Per the germline V gene, CDR1 is GTSNPN and CDR2 is SVGIG (reference sequence). V lost 2 bases and J lost 11, with 27 bases in between. CDR3 DNA sequence: TGTGCCTGGAGTAAGGGTTCGTTGGGAGGGGAAACGGGTGCTTTCTTT. It is translated as CAWSKGSLGGETGAFF.

The rearrangement uses TRBV5-1 and TRBJ2-3, with D possibly being TRBD1 or TRBD2 (5 bases each). Trimming took 5 bases from V and 4 from J, leaving 20 bases between them. The CDR3 is made up of 16 amino acids. Germline loops: CDR1 SGHRS, CDR2 YFSETQ. The CDR3 DNA is TGCGCCAGCAGAAATACCGGGACCGCAAGAGCAGATACGCAGTATTTT. Protein: CASRNTGTARADTQYF.

The CDR3 DNA follows: TGTGCCAGCACTCCTGGCCAGGACCGCAGTCATTTT. Its translation is CASTPGQDRSHF. This chain uses TRBV28 with TRBJ1-5; D is unresolved. Deletions cut 7 bases from V and 16 bases from J, with 20 bases between. Germline CDR1 MDHEN, CDR2 SYDVKM. The CDR3 totals 12 residues. Drawing the rest from reference TRBV28 and TRBJ1-5, the complete variable domain is DVKVTQSSRYLVKRTGEKVFLECVQDMDHENMFWYRQDPGLGLRLIYFSYDVKMKEKGDIPEGYSVSREKKERFSLILESASTNQTSMYLCASTPGQDRSHFGDGTRLSIL.

The chain carries TRBV6-5 and TRBJ2-6; D uncertain. V lost 6 bases and J 0 bases, leaving 3 bases between the germline ends. The CDR3 has 13 amino acids. Germline V gene sequence: CDR1 MNHEY, CDR2 SVGAGI. Written as DNA, the CDR3 is TGTGCCAGCAGATCCTCTGGGGCCAACGTCCTGACTTTC. Translating it yields CASRSSGANVLTF.

The rearrangement links TRBV29-1 to TRBJ2-1, with TRBD1 matching over 8 bases. Germline CDR1 reads SQVTM; CDR2 reads ANQGSEA. The CDR3 covers 14 residues. The V segment lost 4 bases and the J segment 9 bases; nucleotides outside the gene matches: 11. The CDR3, as DNA: TGCAGCGTTGGCCATCGGACAGGGTACGGTGAGCAGTTCTTC. It yields the protein CSVGHRTGYGEQFF.